A selection of T cell receptor beta chains follows, all from one sample in a study of OX40 agonist ivuxolimab in advanced cancers. Assay: immunoSEQ multiplex PCR; the TCRdb copy retains only in-frame clones and omits some. The table shows 60,000 to 85,000 clones, with roughly 88% occurring only once. Here the sequenced sample was CD4+ or CD8+ T cells sorted from blood, taken in a trial of the OX40 agonist ivuxolimab. Receptors originate from an adult with an advanced solid tumor such as melanoma, head and neck, liver or kidney cancer. Both conserved end residues are trimmed from each CDR3. The order of the fields is J gene, V gene, clone size, CDR3 protein. Rows may omit the clone size; those that give it use once, few, many or a size class.

>TRBJ2-5|TRBV5-1|-
ASSYYQETQY
>TRBJ2-7|TRBV7-3|-
ASSRDSSSYEQY
>TRBJ1-2|TRBV30|-
AWSSGHSGYT
>TRBJ2-5|TRBV1|-
TSSQDSVLAGVRKETQY
>TRBJ2-2|TRBV23-1|-
ASTQSWAIVGGELF
>TRBJ2-3|TRBV6-1|-
ASSLIPWGTDTQY
>TRBJ2-2|TRBV19|-
ASSKTGTGNTGELF
>TRBJ2-2|TRBV2|-
ASTSLAGGGTGELF
>TRBJ2-7|TRBV6-1|-
ASSGWSGRSDEQY
>TRBJ2-1|TRBV5-1|once
ASSLGEWPGNEQF
>TRBJ1-6|TRBV5-1|-
ASSLGVNRVNSPLH
>TRBJ1-4|TRBV6-1|-
ASTGSSEKLF
>TRBJ2-1|TRBV19|-
ASSIVDPRSPRTYNEQF
>TRBJ2-2|TRBV5-6|few
ASSLDRATGELF
>TRBJ2-3|TRBV5-5|-
ASSLRLITDTQY
>TRBJ2-3|TRBV11-3|-
ASSLAGAGDTQY
>TRBJ1-4|TRBV15|-
ATSRDLGTATNEKLF
>TRBJ2-2|TRBV4-2|-
ASRDTANTGELF
>TRBJ2-7|TRBV19|once
ASSIDGGTNYEQY
>TRBJ2-1|TRBV11-1|-
ASSLAPFRPDGEQF
>TRBJ1-5|TRBV7-9|-
ASSGGGVEGNQPQH
>TRBJ2-3|TRBV18|-
ASSGLTSTDTQY
>TRBJ2-2|TRBV6-5|-
ATTGTNRSGELF
>TRBJ2-7|TRBV18|-
ASSPSLGQTYEQY
>TRBJ1-1|TRBV6-5|-
ASHDRGPPGTEAF
>TRBJ2-4|TRBV2|-
ASTTLGRKY
>TRBJ1-5|TRBV28|-
ASSPARRGVNQPQH
>TRBJ2-1|TRBV7-2|-
ASSLGTSGLYNEQF
>TRBJ2-7|TRBV27|-
ASSLSQRGLGEQY
>TRBJ2-2|TRBV19|-
ASKEGGLTGELF
>TRBJ2-1|TRBV19|few
ASSKERDYEQF
>TRBJ2-5|TRBV7-9|-
ASSLDTGWETQY
>TRBJ2-1|TRBV7-3|-
ASSLSPSGSYNEQF
>TRBJ2-1|TRBV5-1|-
ASSLEGGSNEQF
>TRBJ2-5|TRBV6-5|-
ASSSLTSGYQETQY
>TRBJ2-7|TRBV25-1|-
ASSPPPGQGFGEQY
>TRBJ1-5|TRBV21-1|-
ASSKVRGITGNQPQH
>TRBJ1-4|TRBV18|-
ASSPRTGSNEKLF
>TRBJ2-5|TRBV2|-
ASHWTNQETQY
>TRBJ1-1|TRBV19|few
ASSIVRGTEAF
>TRBJ2-1|TRBV28|-
ASKRGSYNEQF
>TRBJ1-2|TRBV7-6|-
ASSLNPGATGGYT
>TRBJ2-7|TRBV7-9|-
ASSLVTSGMNPYEQY
>TRBJ2-1|TRBV10-3|-
AITPGTGWGNEQF
>TRBJ2-5|TRBV7-2|-
ASSPGQGRGETQY
>TRBJ2-5|TRBV5-3|-
ARSLHRGPWETQY
>TRBJ1-1|TRBV5-5|-
ASSSSSGVRVTEAF
>TRBJ2-3|TRBV7-6|-
ASSLGGADTQY
>TRBJ2-5|TRBV2|-
ASMGGSKTQY
>TRBJ2-1|TRBV4-1|-
ASSPSGARSSYNEQF
>TRBJ2-3|TRBV11-2|-
ASSLGDPNTQY
>TRBJ2-5|TRBV7-9|-
ASSHRRKTGGGEETQY
>TRBJ2-7|TRBV7-9|-
ASSPSGSGYEQY
>TRBJ2-5|TRBV11-2|-
ASSTAGTGGETQY
>TRBJ1-4|TRBV28|-
ASRETGRLAKLF
>TRBJ2-7|TRBV25-1|-
ASSKHGSSYEQY
>TRBJ2-7|TRBV15|-
ATSRARDRVSREVQQY
>TRBJ1-4|TRBV4-1|-
ASSRLPVNEKLF
>TRBJ1-1|TRBV6-5|-
ASSYSGKNTEAF
>TRBJ2-1|TRBV30|-
AWIPGGRKQF